The present T cell receptor (beta chain) was sequenced within a study of blood T cell repertoires in COVID-19. Some clones are missing from TCRdb's copy, which holds only in-frame ones; the method was immunoSEQ multiplex PCR. This repertoire shows about 260,000 clones, roughly 80% found once; its top ten account for approximately 4%. Germline CDR1 SGHVS, CDR2 FQNEAQ. The CDR3 consists of 14 residues. Trimming pared 0 bases from V and 3 bases from J, leaving 6 bases between. The clonotype originates from a man between 60 and 70 years old with acute or convalescent COVID-19. Sequencing input: peripheral blood. The rearrangement uses TRBV7-8 and TRBJ1-3; D gene uncertain. The CDR3 DNA follows: TGTGCCAGCAGCTTAGCGGGCCTTGGAAACACCATATATTTT. Protein: CASSLAGLGNTIYF.